This T cell receptor (beta chain) is drawn from a study of blood T cell repertoires in COVID-19 (dated by TCRdb to 2018 to 2020). The study in broad terms: Collaborator samples came from the United States, Italy and Spain and covered acute and convalescent phases of COVID-19. Subjects who had been exposed to COVID-19, were actively infected with it, or had recovered from it provided the deeply sampled blood TCRbeta repertoires that made up the dataset. A freely available public database, intended as a resource for researchers studying the immune response to SARS-CoV-2, is where the repertoires were released. The prospective study material was composed of cDNA or gDNA derived from T cells, B-cell-depleted T cells, or PBMCs. Where available, HLA class I and class II types were obtained from metadata supplied by the sample provider rather than from assay-based typing. A de-identified subject ID, COVID-19 status, age in years and sex were almost always included in the sample metadata. The samples were drawn from the first 160 participants of the ongoing ImmuneRACE study and from 1,254 subjects provided by 6 global collaborators. The investigation overall reported the following: The amount of clinical and demographic metadata varied by source and participant and was provided uncurated.

TCRbeta CDR3 regions were amplified from genomic DNA by means of the immunoSEQ Assay, a bias-controlled multiplex PCR. In the source study's methods: The number of nucleated cells in each sample was estimated by amplification of reference gene primers within the assay. Sequence reads were collapsed and filtered to measure the absolute abundance of every unique TCRbeta CDR3 rearrangement. For each sample, productive Simpson clonality was calculated as the square root of Simpson's diversity index over productive rearrangements. TCRdb re-hosts the immuneACCESS table, in-frame sequences only. Its copies lack some clones; in the studies checked, an unresolved V gene accounts for under half of them, and the cause for the rest is not known. V and J calls and clone size are those listed in that table; D and trimming were worked out from the DNA. Here the sample has roughly 330,000 clones; more than 70% occur a single time. The ten largest account for about 5% of the sample.

Participants in the prospective study were enrolled through a virtual design, were aged about 18 to 100 years, and lived in roughly 26 United States geographic areas. Cohort assignment in the prospective study relied on participant-reported clinical history from a screening survey and a study questionnaire. ImmuneRACE Cohort 3 recovered participants were defined by two consecutive negative NP/OP PCR tests, healthcare professional clearance, or symptom resolution. Each participant in the prospective study had whole blood, serum and a nasopharyngeal or oropharyngeal swab collected by mobile phlebotomists. Additional blood draws and questionnaires over an approximately two-month period could optionally be provided by prospective study participants. Before DNA extraction, prospective study blood samples were shipped either frozen or at room temperature. The germline V gene (reference sequence) yields LNHDA for CDR1 and SQIVND for CDR2. Including cysteine and phenylalanine, the CDR3 has 14 amino acids. CDR3 DNA only is kept here, 42 bases in frame from base 1. Germline trimming amounts to 7 bases on V and 1 base on J, with 4 as the count of junction bases outside the gene matches.

This clone was seen once. Its antigen is unknown. No base quality information exists; no much larger clone differs at one position. The origin of this receptor is a woman aged 25 to 39 who had recovered from COVID-19. Sequenced input: PBMCs or T cells enriched from blood (not recorded which). The chain is made from TRBV19 and TRBJ2-1, with 7 junctional bases fitting TRBD1. The base sequence is TGTGCCAGTACCCCGGGACAGTCCTACAATGAGCAGTTCTTC. It translates as CASTPGQSYNEQFF.